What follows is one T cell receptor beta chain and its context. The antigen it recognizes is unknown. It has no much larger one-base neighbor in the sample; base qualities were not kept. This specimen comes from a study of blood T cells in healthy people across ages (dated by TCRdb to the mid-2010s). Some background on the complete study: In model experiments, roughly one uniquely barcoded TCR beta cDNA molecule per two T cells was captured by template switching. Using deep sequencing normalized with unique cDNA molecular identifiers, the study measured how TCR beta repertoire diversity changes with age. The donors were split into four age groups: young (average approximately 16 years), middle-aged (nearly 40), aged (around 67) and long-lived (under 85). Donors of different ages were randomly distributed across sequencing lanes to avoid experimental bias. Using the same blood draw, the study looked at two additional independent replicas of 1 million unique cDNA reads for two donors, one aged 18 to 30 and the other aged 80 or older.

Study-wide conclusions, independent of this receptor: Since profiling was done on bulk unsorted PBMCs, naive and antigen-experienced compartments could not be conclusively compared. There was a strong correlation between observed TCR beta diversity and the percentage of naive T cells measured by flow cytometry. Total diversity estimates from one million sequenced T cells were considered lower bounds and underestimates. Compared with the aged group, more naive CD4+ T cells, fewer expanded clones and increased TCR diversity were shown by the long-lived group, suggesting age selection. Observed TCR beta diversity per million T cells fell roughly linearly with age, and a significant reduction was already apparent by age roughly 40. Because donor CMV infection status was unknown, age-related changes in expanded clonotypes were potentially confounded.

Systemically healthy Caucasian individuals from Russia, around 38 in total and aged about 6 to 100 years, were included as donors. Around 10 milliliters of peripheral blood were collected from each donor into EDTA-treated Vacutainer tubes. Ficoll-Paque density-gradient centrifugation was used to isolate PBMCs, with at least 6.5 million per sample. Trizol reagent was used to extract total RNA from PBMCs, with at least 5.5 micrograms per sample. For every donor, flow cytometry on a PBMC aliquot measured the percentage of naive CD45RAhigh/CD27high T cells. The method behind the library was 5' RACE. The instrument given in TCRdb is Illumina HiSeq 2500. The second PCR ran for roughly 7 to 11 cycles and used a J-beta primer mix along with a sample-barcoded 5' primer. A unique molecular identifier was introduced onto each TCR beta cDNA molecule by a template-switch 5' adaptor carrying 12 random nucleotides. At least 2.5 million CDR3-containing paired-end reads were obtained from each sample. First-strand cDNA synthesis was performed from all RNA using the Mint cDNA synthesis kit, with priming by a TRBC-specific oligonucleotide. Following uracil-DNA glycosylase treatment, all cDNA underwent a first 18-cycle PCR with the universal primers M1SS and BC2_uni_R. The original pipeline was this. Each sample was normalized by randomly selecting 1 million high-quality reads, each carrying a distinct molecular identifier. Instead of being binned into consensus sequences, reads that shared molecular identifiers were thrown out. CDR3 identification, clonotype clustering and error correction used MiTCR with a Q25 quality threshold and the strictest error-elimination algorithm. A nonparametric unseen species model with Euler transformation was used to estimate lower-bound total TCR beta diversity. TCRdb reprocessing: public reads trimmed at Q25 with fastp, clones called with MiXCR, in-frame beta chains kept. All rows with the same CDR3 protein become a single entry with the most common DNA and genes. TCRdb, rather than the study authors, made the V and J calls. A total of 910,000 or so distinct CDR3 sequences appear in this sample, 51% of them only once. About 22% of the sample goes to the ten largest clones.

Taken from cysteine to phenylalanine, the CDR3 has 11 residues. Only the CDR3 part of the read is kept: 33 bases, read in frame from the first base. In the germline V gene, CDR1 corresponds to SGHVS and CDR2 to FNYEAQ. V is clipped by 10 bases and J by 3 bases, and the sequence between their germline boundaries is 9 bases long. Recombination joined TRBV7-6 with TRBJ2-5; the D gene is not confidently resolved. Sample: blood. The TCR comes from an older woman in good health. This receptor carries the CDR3 CAIRNEETQYF. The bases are TGTGCCATCAGGAACGAAGAGACCCAGTACTTC.